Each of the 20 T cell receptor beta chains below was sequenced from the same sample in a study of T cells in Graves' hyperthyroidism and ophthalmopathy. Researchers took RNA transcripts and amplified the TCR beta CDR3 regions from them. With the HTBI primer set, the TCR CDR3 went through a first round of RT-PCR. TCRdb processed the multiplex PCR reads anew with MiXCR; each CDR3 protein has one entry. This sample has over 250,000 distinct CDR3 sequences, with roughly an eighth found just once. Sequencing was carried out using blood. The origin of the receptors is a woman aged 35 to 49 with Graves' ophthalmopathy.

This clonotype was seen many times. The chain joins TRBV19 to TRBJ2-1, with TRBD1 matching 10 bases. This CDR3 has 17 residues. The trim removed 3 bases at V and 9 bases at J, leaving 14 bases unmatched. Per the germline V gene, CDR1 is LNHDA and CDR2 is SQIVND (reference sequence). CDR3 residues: CASSIVTGGGRGSEQFF. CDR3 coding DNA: TGTGCCAGTAGTATCGTGACAGGGGGCGGACGGGGATCTGAGCAGTTCTTC.

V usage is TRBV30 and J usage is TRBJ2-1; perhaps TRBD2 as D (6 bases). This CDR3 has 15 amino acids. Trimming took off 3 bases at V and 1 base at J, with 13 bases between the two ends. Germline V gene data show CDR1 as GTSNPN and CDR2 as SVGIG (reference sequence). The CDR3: CAWSRPEGSYNEQFF. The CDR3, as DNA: TGTGCCTGGAGCCGGCCGGAGGGGTCCTACAATGAGCAGTTCTTC.

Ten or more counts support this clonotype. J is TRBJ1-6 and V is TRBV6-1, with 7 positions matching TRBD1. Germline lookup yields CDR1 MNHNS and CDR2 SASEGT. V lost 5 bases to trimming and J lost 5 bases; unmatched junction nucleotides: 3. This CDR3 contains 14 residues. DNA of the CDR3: TGTGCCAGCAGTCTACAGGGGAATAATTCACCCCTCCACTTT. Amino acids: CASSLQGNNSPLHF.

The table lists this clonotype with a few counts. The CDR3 nucleotides are TGTGCCAGCAGTTACCGTCGGGGCCCAGTTGATACGCAGTATTTT. Translating gives CASSYRRGPVDTQYF. The gene calls are TRBV27 and TRBJ2-3; D assignment may be TRBD1 or TRBD2 (5 bases each). The germline CDR1 and CDR2 sequences are MNHEY and SMNVEV (reference sequence). The CDR3 runs 15 residues. The V and J ends lost 4 bases and 6 bases respectively, with 17 bases between them.

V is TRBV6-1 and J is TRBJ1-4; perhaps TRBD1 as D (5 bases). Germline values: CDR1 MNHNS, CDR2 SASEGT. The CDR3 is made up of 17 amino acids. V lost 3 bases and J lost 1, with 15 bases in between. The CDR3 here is CASSDEGVWITNEKLFF. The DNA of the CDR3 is TGTGCCAGCAGTGACGAAGGGGTTTGGATAACTAATGAAAAACTGTTTTTT.

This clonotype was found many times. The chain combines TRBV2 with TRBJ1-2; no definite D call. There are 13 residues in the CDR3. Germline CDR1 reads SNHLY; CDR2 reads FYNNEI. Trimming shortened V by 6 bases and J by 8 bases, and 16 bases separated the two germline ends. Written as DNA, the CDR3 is TGTGCCAGCAGGGAGCTCGAAGGCCCGGGCTACACCTTC. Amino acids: CASRELEGPGYTF.

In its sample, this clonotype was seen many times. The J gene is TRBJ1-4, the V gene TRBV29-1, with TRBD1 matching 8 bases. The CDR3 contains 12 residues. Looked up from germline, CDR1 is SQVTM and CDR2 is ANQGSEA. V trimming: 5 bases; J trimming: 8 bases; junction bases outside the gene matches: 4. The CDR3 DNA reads TGCAGCGTTTCCCCAGGGGGCGAAAAACTGTTTTTT. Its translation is CSVSPGGEKLFF.

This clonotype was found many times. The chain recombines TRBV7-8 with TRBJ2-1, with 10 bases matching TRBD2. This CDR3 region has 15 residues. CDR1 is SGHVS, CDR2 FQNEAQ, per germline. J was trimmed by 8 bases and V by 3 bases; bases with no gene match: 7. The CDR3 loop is CASSLGTSVWYEQFF. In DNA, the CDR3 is TGTGCCAGCAGCTTGGGGACTAGCGTTTGGTATGAGCAGTTCTTC.

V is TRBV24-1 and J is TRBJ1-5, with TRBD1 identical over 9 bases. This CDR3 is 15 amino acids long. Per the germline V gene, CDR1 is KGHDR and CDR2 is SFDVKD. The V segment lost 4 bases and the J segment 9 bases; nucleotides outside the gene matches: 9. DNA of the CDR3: TGTGCCACCAGTGACCAGACAGGGGGGAGTCGGCCCCAGCATTTT. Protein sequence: CATSDQTGGSRPQHF.

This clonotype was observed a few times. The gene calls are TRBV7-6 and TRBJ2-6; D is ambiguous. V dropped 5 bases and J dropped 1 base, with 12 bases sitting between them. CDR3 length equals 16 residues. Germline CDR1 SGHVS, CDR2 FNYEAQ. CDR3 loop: CASSPFLGSGANVLTF. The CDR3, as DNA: TGTGCCAGCAGCCCTTTCCTGGGATCTGGGGCCAACGTCCTGACTTTC.

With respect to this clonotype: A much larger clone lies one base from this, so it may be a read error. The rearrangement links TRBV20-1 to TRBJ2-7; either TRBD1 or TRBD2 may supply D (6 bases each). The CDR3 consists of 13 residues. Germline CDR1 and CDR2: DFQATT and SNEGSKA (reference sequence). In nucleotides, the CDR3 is TGCAGTGCCCCTGCGGGGACACCGTACGAGCAGTGCTTC. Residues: CSAPAGTPYEQCF.

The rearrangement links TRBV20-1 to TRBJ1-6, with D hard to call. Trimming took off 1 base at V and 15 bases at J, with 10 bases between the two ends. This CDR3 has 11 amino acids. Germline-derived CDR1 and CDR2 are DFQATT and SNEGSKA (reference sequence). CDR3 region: CSARGPKYLHF. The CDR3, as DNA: TGCAGTGCTAGAGGACCCAAGTACCTCCACTTT.

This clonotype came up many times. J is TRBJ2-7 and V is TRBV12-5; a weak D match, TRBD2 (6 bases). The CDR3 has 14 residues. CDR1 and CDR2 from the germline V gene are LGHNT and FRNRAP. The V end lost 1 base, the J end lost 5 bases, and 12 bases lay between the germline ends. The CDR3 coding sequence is TGTGCTAGTGGTTTGGGCGGGACGATAAACGAGCAGTACTTC. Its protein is CASGLGGTINEQYF.

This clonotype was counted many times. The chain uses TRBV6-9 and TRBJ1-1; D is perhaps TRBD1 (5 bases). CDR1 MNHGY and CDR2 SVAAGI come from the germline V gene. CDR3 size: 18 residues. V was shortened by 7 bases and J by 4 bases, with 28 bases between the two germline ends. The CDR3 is CASTIPGGDDGTRTEAFF. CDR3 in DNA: TGTGCCAGCACCATACCGGGAGGGGATGATGGTACTCGCACTGAAGCTTTCTTT.

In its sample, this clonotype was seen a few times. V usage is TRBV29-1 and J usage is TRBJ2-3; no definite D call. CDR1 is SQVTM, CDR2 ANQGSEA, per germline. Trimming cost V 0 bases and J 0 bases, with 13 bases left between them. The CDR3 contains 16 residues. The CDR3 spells CSVEDWSSYSTDTQYF. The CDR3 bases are TGCAGCGTTGAAGATTGGAGTAGCTATAGCACAGATACGCAGTATTTT.

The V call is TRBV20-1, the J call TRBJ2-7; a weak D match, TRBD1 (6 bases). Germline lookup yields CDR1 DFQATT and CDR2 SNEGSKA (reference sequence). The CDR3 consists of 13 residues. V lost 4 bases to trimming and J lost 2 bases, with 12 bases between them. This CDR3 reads CSANPGQTYEQYF. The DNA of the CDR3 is TGCAGTGCTAATCCGGGACAAACCTACGAGCAGTACTTC.

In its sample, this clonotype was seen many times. The CDR3: CSHSDRMVEKLFF. The CDR3 DNA reads TGCAGTCACTCGGACAGGATGGTTGAAAAACTGTTTTTT. V and J are TRBV20-1 and TRBJ1-4, with 7 bases aligning to TRBD1. The CDR3 is 13 amino acids. Germline CDR1 and CDR2: DFQATT and SNEGSKA (reference sequence). V shed 8 bases, J shed 7 bases, and the junction held 10 bases outside the gene matches.

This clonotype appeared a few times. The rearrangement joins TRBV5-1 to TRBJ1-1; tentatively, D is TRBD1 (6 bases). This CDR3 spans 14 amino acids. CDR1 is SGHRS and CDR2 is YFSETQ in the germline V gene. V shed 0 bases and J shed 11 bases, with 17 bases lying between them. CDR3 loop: CASSLGYREREAFF. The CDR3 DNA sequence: TGCGCCAGCAGCTTGGGTTACAGGGAGCGAGAGGCTTTCTTT.

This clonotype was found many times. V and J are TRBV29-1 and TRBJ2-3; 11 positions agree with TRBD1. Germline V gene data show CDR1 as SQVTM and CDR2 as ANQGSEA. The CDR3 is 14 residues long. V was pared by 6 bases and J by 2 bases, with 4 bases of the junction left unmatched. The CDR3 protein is CSVGQGAITDTQYF. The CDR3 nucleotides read TGCAGCGTAGGACAGGGGGCGATCACAGATACGCAGTATTTT.

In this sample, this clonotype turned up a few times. CDR3 in amino acids: CASSTQGQGVQYF. In nucleotides, the CDR3 is TGTGCCAGTAGTACCCAGGGGCAGGGCGTGCAGTACTTC. This rearrangement joins TRBV19 to TRBJ2-7, with D maybe TRBD1 (6 bases). Trimming shortened V by 4 bases and J by 9 bases, and 16 bases separated the two germline ends. The CDR3 has 13 amino acids. Germline lookup yields CDR1 LNHDA and CDR2 SQIVND (reference sequence).